The rows below give T cell receptor beta chains drawn from one sample of a study of regulatory T cells in long-lasting Graves disease. MiXCR, run by TCRdb on the multiplex PCR reads, gives a single entry per CDR3 protein. The sample has over 350,000 distinct CDR3 sequences, less than 25% seen once. The sequencing used peripheral blood mononuclear cells (PBMCs), collected when the disease was refractory, from a patient treated with antithyroid drugs. Source of these receptors: a female donor with Graves disease. The CDR3 runs from the conserved cysteine through the conserved F or W. A D gene is named only where the DNA matches it firmly. Not all rows give a size; the values are once, few, many and, for expanded clones, a class.

j_call | cdr3_length | v_call | clone_size | d_call | cdr3_aa | cdr3_nt
TRBJ1-1 | 13 | TRBV20-1 | . | . | CSARDPRDTEAFF | TGCAGTGCTAGAGATCCAAGGGACACTGAAGCTTTCTTT
TRBJ1-4 | 15 | TRBV6-5 | many | . | CASSSGRAAEEKLFF | TGTGCCAGCAGTTCCGGACGGGCGGCGGAGGAAAAACTGTTTTTT
TRBJ2-6 | 16 | TRBV11-2 | many | TRBD1 | CASSRTGTSGANVLTF | TGTGCCAGCAGCCGGACAGGGACCTCTGGGGCCAACGTCCTGACTTTC
TRBJ2-7 | 12 | TRBV20-1 | . | . | CSARETIREQYF | TGCAGTGCTAGAGAAACGATTCGGGAGCAGTACTTC
TRBJ2-6 | 15 | TRBV5-1 | . | . | CASSLVVSGANVLTF | TGCGCCAGCAGCTTGGTGGTCTCTGGGGCCAACGTCCTGACTTTC
TRBJ1-3 | 14 | TRBV20-1 | . | TRBD1 | CSARPTGSRNTIYF | TGCAGTGCTAGGCCGACAGGGTCTAGAAACACCATATATTTT
TRBJ1-1 | 14 | TRBV28 | . | TRBD1 | CASSPDRGLFGAFF | TGTGCCAGCAGCCCGGACAGGGGTTTGTTCGGAGCTTTCTTT
TRBJ2-7 | 13 | TRBV27 | . | TRBD1 | CASKRTGNYEQYF | TGTGCCAGCAAGAGGACAGGGAACTACGAGCAGTACTTC
TRBJ1-2 | 16 | TRBV5-6 | . | . | CASSLAEVGNFYGYTF | TGTGCCAGCAGCTTGGCCGAAGTAGGGAACTTCTATGGCTACACCTTC
TRBJ1-6 | 15 | TRBV6-2/TRBV6-3 | few | . | CASSYPGRINSPLHF | TGTGCCAGCAGTTACCCGGGACGGATTAATTCACCCCTCCACTTT
TRBJ2-7 | 15 | TRBV20-1 | . | TRBD2 | CSARLPAGGPGEQYF | TGCAGTGCTAGACTCCCAGCGGGAGGGCCGGGCGAGCAGTACTTC
TRBJ1-5 | 17 | TRBV12-3/TRBV12-4 | few | TRBD1 | CASSGDSPRSSNQPQHF | TGTGCCAGCAGCGGGGACAGCCCGCGGAGTAGCAATCAGCCCCAGCATTTT
TRBJ2-7 | 13 | TRBV20-1 | . | . | CSAKASSDYEQYF | TGCAGTGCTAAGGCTAGCTCGGACTACGAGCAGTACTTC
TRBJ2-7 | 14 | TRBV20-1 | many | . | CSATRTWQTGEQYF | TGCAGTGCGACGCGCACCTGGCAAACGGGGGAGCAGTACTTC
TRBJ2-1 | 15 | TRBV7-2 | . | TRBD1 | CASSRDRGSYNEQFF | TGTGCCAGCAGTCGCGACAGGGGCTCCTACAATGAGCAGTTCTTC
TRBJ2-3 | 15 | TRBV7-9 | few | . | CASSLGTTGTDTQYF | TGTGCCAGCAGCTTAGGTACAACGGGCACAGATACGCAGTATTTT
TRBJ2-7 | 19 | TRBV3-1 | . | . | CASSRARVGGSSSSYEQYF | TGTGCCAGCAGCCGTGCCAGGGTAGGGGGTTCCTCGAGCTCCTACGAGCAGTACTTC
TRBJ2-3 | 14 | TRBV7-3 | . | . | CASSPTPNTDTQYF | TGTGCCAGCAGCCCGACACCTAACACAGATACGCAGTATTTT
TRBJ2-5 | 17 | TRBV12-3/TRBV12-4 | many | . | CASSLSGPRADLETQYF | TGTGCCAGCAGTTTGTCGGGCCCCAGGGCGGACCTGGAGACCCAGTACTTC
TRBJ2-7 | 13 | TRBV11-2 | few | . | CASSFHSNYEQYF | TGTGCCAGCAGCTTCCACAGCAACTACGAGCAGTACTTC
TRBJ1-1 | 14 | TRBV3-1 | . | . | CASSQTQLGTEAFF | TGTGCCAGCAGCCAAACTCAACTCGGGACTGAAGCTTTCTTT
TRBJ2-7 | 12 | TRBV12-3/TRBV12-4 | many | . | CASSSGPHEQYF | TGTGCCAGCTCTAGTGGCCCCCACGAGCAGTACTTC
TRBJ2-4 | 16 | TRBV7-2 | . | . | CASSPTRLIAKNIQYF | TGTGCCAGCAGCCCGACACGACTAATAGCCAAAAACATTCAGTACTTC
TRBJ2-5 | 10 | TRBV28 | many | . | CASFRETQYF | TGTGCCTCCTTCCGGGAGACCCAGTACTTC
TRBJ2-7 | 17 | TRBV9 | . | . | CASSADTGLLSSYERYF | TGTGCCAGCAGCGCCGATACCGGACTACTTAGCTCCTACGAGCGGTACTTC
TRBJ1-4 | 16 | TRBV5-6 | . | . | CASSLAGGATNEKLFF | TGTGCCAGCAGCTTGGCCGGGGGGGCCACGAATGAAAAACTGTTTTTT
TRBJ1-1 | 13 | TRBV6-5 | many | . | CASSYGDLTEAFF | TGTGCCAGCAGTTACGGAGATCTCACTGAAGCTTTCTTT
TRBJ1-1 | 14 | TRBV29-1 | many | TRBD1 | CSVAGQGLDTEAFF | TGCAGCGTTGCCGGACAGGGTTTGGACACTGAAGCTTTCTTT
TRBJ2-7 | 15 | TRBV20-1 | . | TRBD2 | CSAKSAAGTTYEQYF | TGCAGTGCTAAAAGCGCTGCGGGGACTACCTACGAGCAGTACTTC
TRBJ2-1 | 17 | TRBV19 | . | TRBD2 | CASSIPRGLAGVDEQFF | TGTGCCAGTAGTATCCCCAGGGGGCTAGCGGGAGTGGATGAGCAGTTCTTC
TRBJ1-1 | 15 | TRBV11-1 | . | . | CASSLGSRVATEAFF | TGTGCCAGCAGCTTAGGGTCCAGGGTGGCCACTGAAGCTTTCTTT
TRBJ1-2 | 14 | TRBV27 | many | . | CASSLGGQSYGYTF | TGTGCCAGCAGTTTAGGGGGGCAGTCTTATGGCTACACCTTC
TRBJ2-2 | 15 | TRBV12-3/TRBV12-4 | many | . | CASSPGTASTGELFF | TGTGCCAGCAGCCCCGGGACTGCTAGCACCGGGGAGCTGTTTTTT
TRBJ2-7 | 13 | TRBV7-6 | . | . | CASSRNREDEQYF | TGTGCCAGCAGCCGAAACAGGGAAGACGAGCAGTACTTC
TRBJ2-7 | 11 | TRBV13 | few | . | CASSLEREQYF | TGTGCCAGCAGCTTAGAGAGAGAGCAGTACTTC
TRBJ2-5 | 15 | TRBV28 | many | . | CASSFLGRSKETQYF | TGTGCCAGCAGTTTTCTCGGGAGATCAAAAGAGACCCAGTACTTC
TRBJ2-7 | 15 | TRBV11-2 | many | TRBD1 | CASSLGRGLSYEQYF | TGTGCCAGCAGCTTAGGCAGGGGGCTGTCCTACGAGCAGTACTTC
TRBJ2-7 | 15 | TRBV6-2/TRBV6-3 | many | TRBD2 | CASSYLAGAYYEQYF | TGTGCCAGCAGTTACCTAGCGGGAGCGTACTACGAGCAGTACTTC
TRBJ1-5 | 13 | TRBV27 | many | . | CASGSQGGQPQHF | TGTGCCAGCGGCTCCCAGGGAGGGCAGCCCCAGCATTTT
TRBJ1-3 | 18 | TRBV28 | many | . | CASSAKSALIYSGNTIYF | TGTGCCAGCAGTGCTAAATCGGCCCTCATCTACTCTGGAAACACCATATATTTT
TRBJ2-5 | 13 | TRBV7-2 | many | . | CASSLRRVETQYF | TGTGCCAGCAGCTTAAGGAGGGTTGAGACCCAGTACTTC
TRBJ2-7 | 16 | TRBV2 | many | TRBD2 | CASSEWLAVGFYEQYF | TGTGCCAGCAGTGAATGGCTAGCGGTCGGTTTCTACGAGCAGTACTTC
TRBJ2-7 | 13 | TRBV5-6 | few | . | CASSWQASYEQYF | TGTGCCAGCAGCTGGCAAGCATCCTACGAGCAGTACTTC
TRBJ2-5 | 13 | TRBV6-2/TRBV6-3 | many | . | CASSSPGPETQYF | TGTGCCAGCAGTTCCCCGGGCCCGGAGACCCAGTACTTC
TRBJ2-7 | 15 | TRBV2 | many | TRBD2 | CASRGGLAGGNEQYF | TGTGCCAGCAGGGGGGGACTAGCGGGAGGGAACGAGCAGTACTTC
TRBJ1-2 | 14 | TRBV28 | many | TRBD1 | CASSRQDRVLYPTF | TGTGCCAGCAGTCGCCAGGACAGGGTACTATATCCCACCTTC
TRBJ2-3 | 16 | TRBV7-2 | . | . | CASSPRDGWGTDTQYF | TGTGCCAGCAGCCCACGGGACGGTTGGGGCACAGATACGCAGTATTTT
TRBJ2-7 | 18 | TRBV18 | . | TRBD1 | CASSPLTLRTGSSYEQYF | TGTGCCAGCTCACCCCTGACTTTAAGGACAGGGAGCTCCTACGAGCAGTACTTC